These 29 T cell receptor beta chains were all obtained from the same sample, sequenced in a study of cytomegalovirus exposure and HLA in healthy donors. PCR was performed using 60 Vbeta and 13 Jbeta primers. Sequencing used immunoSEQ multiplex PCR; TCRdb keeps in-frame clones, though not all of them. The data hold 90,000 to 150,000 clones, with approximately 15% observed a single time. The sample was PBMCs. All receptors derive from a woman aged 18-29 years in good health and CMV-seronegative.

The chain joins TRBV5-1 to TRBJ1-1; 8 bases agree with TRBD1. This CDR3 has 14 amino acids. V gave up 4 bases and J gave up 4 bases; unmatched junction bases: 6. From germline, CDR1 is SGHRS and CDR2 YFSETQ. CDR3: CASSPGQGVTEAFF. The CDR3 coding sequence is TGCGCCAGCAGCCCCGGACAGGGCGTCACTGAAGCTTTCTTT. The full variable domain, its missing parts supplied by reference TRBV5-1 and TRBJ1-1, is KAGVTQTPRYLIKTRGQQVTLSCSPISGHRSVSWYQQTPGQGLQFLFEYFSETQRNKGNFPGRFSGRQFSNSRSEMNVSTLELGDSALYLCASSPGQGVTEAFFGQGTRLTVV.

This clone was seen a handful of times. This rearrangement joins TRBV9 to TRBJ1-1; 10 bases line up with TRBD1. V dropped 0 bases and J dropped 5; count of bases not matched to a gene: 1. The CDR3 runs 14 residues. Germline CDR1 SGDLS, CDR2 YYNGEE. CDR3 sequence (DNA): TGTGCCAGCAGCGTAGAGGGACAGGGGACTGAAGCTTTCTTT. This gives the protein CASSVEGQGTEAFF.

V and J are TRBV7-2 and TRBJ1-5, with D possibly TRBD1 on 6 matching bases. V lost 3 bases to trimming and J lost 3 bases, with 9 bases between them. CDR1 SGHTA and CDR2 FQGNSA come from the germline V gene. CDR3 length: 14 residues. The CDR3 protein is CASSFGQPNQPQHF. In nucleotides, the CDR3 is TGTGCCAGCAGCTTTGGACAGCCCAATCAGCCCCAGCATTTT.

The CDR3: CASSVQGAGNEQFF. In nucleotides, the CDR3 is TGTGCCAGCAGCGTACAGGGGGCAGGCAATGAGCAGTTCTTC. The chain has TRBV5-6 and TRBJ2-1, with 9 bases lining up with TRBD1. This CDR3 region has 14 residues. J lost 6 bases, V lost 4 bases, and 5 bases had no gene match. Germline-derived CDR1 and CDR2 are SGHDT and YYEEEE. Variable domain in full (rest from reference TRBV5-6 and TRBJ2-1): DAGVTQSPTHLIKTRGQQVTLRCSPKSGHDTVSWYQQALGQGPQFIFQYYEEEERQRGNFPDRFSGHQFPNYSSELNVNALLLGDSALYLCASSVQGAGNEQFFGPGTRLTVL.

There are many counts of this clone. Distinct nucleotide sequences in the sample also encode this CDR3. V usage is TRBV5-4 and J usage is TRBJ2-3; TRBD2 matches at 7 bases. Unmatched junction bases numbered 3, after V lost 0 bases and J lost 2 bases. CDR3 length equals 15 residues. Germline V lookup: CDR1 SGHNT, CDR2 YYREEE (reference sequence). This CDR3 is CASSLASGYTDTQYF. The CDR3 DNA follows: TGTGCCAGCAGCTTGGCTAGCGGATACACAGATACGCAGTATTTT.

This clone has only a few counts. This rearrangement joins TRBV2 to TRBJ1-1; 7 bases are shared with TRBD1. The V gene end was trimmed by 7 bases and the J gene end by 5 bases; junction bases not matched to a gene: 7. Germline V lookup: CDR1 SNHLY, CDR2 FYNNEI. This CDR3 contains 13 residues. CDR3 region: CASKEGAWTEAFF. In DNA, the CDR3 is TGTGCCAGCAAGGAGGGGGCCTGGACTGAAGCTTTCTTT.

V gene TRBV7-9 combines with J gene TRBJ2-5, with a possible D match to TRBD1 (5 bases). The better agreement between TRBJ2-7 and the DNA end casts doubt on the J call. This CDR3 is 14 amino acids long. Germline V gives CDR1 SEHNR, CDR2 FQNEAQ (reference sequence). The DNA of the CDR3 is TGTGCCAGCAGCCCTACAGGAACCAGCTACGAGCAGTACTTC. Translation: CASSPTGTSYEQYF.

This clone was counted only a few times. This chain uses TRBV5-1 with TRBJ2-7; TRBD2 is a possible D gene (6 bases). CDR3 length: 14 residues. Germline V gene sequence: CDR1 SGHRS, CDR2 YFSETQ. The V end lost 0 bases, the J end lost 4 bases, and 11 bases lay between the germline ends. Here the CDR3 reads CASSLVGSGYEQYF. The CDR3 DNA reads TGCGCCAGCAGCTTGGTCGGGAGTGGGTACGAGCAGTACTTC.

This clone was seen a few times. This chain's CDR3 is CASSLEAGGNTEAFF. The CDR3 DNA follows: TGCGCCAGCAGCTTGGAGGCAGGGGGGAACACTGAAGCTTTCTTT. The chain carries TRBV5-1 and TRBJ1-1; 7 bases line up with TRBD1. This CDR3 is built from 15 residues. Germline CDR1 reads SGHRS; CDR2 reads YFSETQ. J was trimmed by 1 base and V by 0 bases; bases with no gene match: 3. Full variable domain (outside the CDR3, taken from reference TRBV5-1 and TRBJ1-1): KAGVTQTPRYLIKTRGQQVTLSCSPISGHRSVSWYQQTPGQGLQFLFEYFSETQRNKGNFPGRFSGRQFSNSRSEMNVSTLELGDSALYLCASSLEAGGNTEAFFGQGTRLTVV.

V gene TRBV9 combines with J gene TRBJ2-3, with 8 bases that match TRBD2. The junction had 4 bases not matched to a gene; V was cut back by 0 bases and J by 1 base. The CDR3 extends over 16 amino acids. Per the germline V gene, CDR1 is SGDLS and CDR2 is YYNGEE. The CDR3 is CASSVVGTRGTDTQYF. For the CDR3, the DNA is TGTGCCAGCAGCGTAGTGGGGACTAGGGGCACAGATACGCAGTATTTT. The whole variable domain, remainder taken from reference TRBV9 and TRBJ2-3, is DSGVTQTPKHLITATGQRVTLRCSPRSGDLSVYWYQQSLDQGLQFLIQYYNGEERAKGNILERFSAQQFPDLHSELNLSSLELGDSALYFCASSVVGTRGTDTQYFGPGTRLTVL.

This chain joins TRBV4-1 and TRBJ1-2, with D uncertain. V lost 0 bases and J 2 bases, leaving 10 bases between the germline ends. The CDR3 has 15 residues. The V gene's germline CDR1 is MGHRA and CDR2 YSYEKL. CDR3 bases: TGCGCCAGCAGCCAAGACTCGCGGCGGAACTATGGCTACACCTTC. Encoded protein: CASSQDSRRNYGYTF.

The chain links TRBV29-1 to TRBJ1-1; D gene ambiguous. Germline V gene lookup returns CDR1 SQVTM and CDR2 ANQGSEA. This CDR3 has 11 residues. V lost 5 bases to trimming and J lost 1 base, with 5 bases between them. CDR3 protein: CSVRENTEAFF. The DNA of the CDR3 is TGCAGCGTTCGGGAGAACACTGAAGCTTTCTTT.

The chain recombines TRBV9 with TRBJ2-1; TRBD2 is a possible D gene (6 bases). Trimming took off 4 bases at V and 3 bases at J, with 14 bases between the two ends. The CDR3 has 15 amino acids. Germline V gene data show CDR1 as SGDLS and CDR2 as YYNGEE. The CDR3 is CASSLGGEGYNEQFF. Here the CDR3 DNA reads TGTGCCAGCAGCCTGGGGGGAGAAGGCTACAATGAGCAGTTCTTC.

This clone was detected a few times. The chain carries TRBV28 and TRBJ1-1; D might be TRBD1 (5 bases). Germline CDR1 reads MDHEN; CDR2 reads SYDVKM. Trimming removed 8 bases at V and 1 base at J, with 8 bases between. This CDR3 comprises 12 residues. CDR3 protein: CASGAANTEAFF. In DNA form, the CDR3 reads TGTGCCAGCGGGGCGGCGAACACTGAAGCTTTCTTT.

Details on this clone: As the CDR3 is not closed by the conserved phenylalanine or tryptophan, this likely results from a read error. The chain uses TRBV27 and TRBJ1-5, with 10 bases that match TRBD1. V lost 6 bases and J lost 4; bases outside the gene matches: 6. Germline loops: CDR1 MNHEY, CDR2 SMNVEV (reference sequence). The CDR3 is made up of 15 amino acids. CDR3 coding DNA: TGTGCCAGCAGCAACGGACAGGGGGGTAATCAGCCCCAGCATGTT. This sequence encodes CASSNGQGGNQPQHV.

The chain carries TRBV9 and TRBJ2-3, with TRBD1 identical over 10 bases. Germline trimming cut 2 bases from V and 6 bases from J; bases unmatched to any gene: 3. The CDR3 sequence is 14 residues long. Germline loops: CDR1 SGDLS, CDR2 YYNGEE. The CDR3: CASSVTGGRDTQYF. CDR3 coding DNA: TGTGCCAGCAGCGTGACAGGGGGCCGGGATACGCAGTATTTT.

As to this clone: A junction end diverges from the germline sequence, so it may reflect a read error. The chain carries TRBV28 and TRBJ2-5; no reliable D call. Germline loops: CDR1 MDHEN, CDR2 SYDVKM. This CDR3 spans 14 amino acids. CDR3 DNA: TGTGCCAGCAGTTTTCACCTCAGGCAAGGGACCCAGTACTTC. As protein: CASSFHLRQGTQYF.

The chain is built from TRBV19 and TRBJ2-2; 8 nucleotides line up with TRBD1. The length of the CDR3 is 13 residues. CDR1 and CDR2 (germline): LNHDA, SQIVND (reference sequence). V was clipped by 6 bases and J by 4 bases; unmatched bases: 1. In DNA form, the CDR3 reads TGTGCCAGTAGGACAGGGGCCACCGGGGAGCTGTTTTTT. Its translation: CASRTGATGELFF.

The rearrangement uses TRBV14 and TRBJ2-7; a weak D match, TRBD2 (7 bases). The CDR3 length is 19 residues. Trimming left V 1 base short and J 2 bases short, with 24 bases between. Germline V lookup: CDR1 SGHDN, CDR2 FVKESK. The CDR3, as DNA: TGTGCCAGCAGCCAAGGGACCCCTCGCTTAACGGGGGGCCCCTACGAGCAGTACTTC. Protein sequence: CASSQGTPRLTGGPYEQYF. Variable domain in full (rest from reference TRBV14 and TRBJ2-7): EAGVTQFPSHSVIEKGQTVTLRCDPISGHDNLYWYRRVMGKEIKFLLHFVKESKQDESGMPNNRFLAERTGGTYSTLKVQPAELEDSGVYFCASSQGTPRLTGGPYEQYFGPGTRLTVT.

This sequence joins TRBV30 and TRBJ1-6; no firm D call. The germline V and J ends were trimmed by 3 bases and 10 bases, with 10 bases remaining between them. The CDR3 spans 12 residues. Germline loops: CDR1 GTSNPN, CDR2 SVGIG (reference sequence). CDR3 nucleotides: TGTGCCTGGAGAGACAATCAGTCACCCCTCCACTTT. Protein sequence: CAWRDNQSPLHF.

In its sample, this clone was seen a few times. The chain carries TRBV9 and TRBJ2-5; a weak D match, TRBD2 (6 bases). From germline, CDR1 is SGDLS and CDR2 YYNGEE. The CDR3 is made up of 17 amino acids. V shed 0 bases and J shed 2 bases, with 17 bases lying between them. The CDR3 loop is CASSVAPAGRNQETQYF. CDR3 sequence (DNA): TGTGCCAGCAGCGTAGCTCCGGCGGGGAGGAATCAAGAGACCCAGTACTTC.

This clone was picked up a small number of times. The chain joins TRBV7-9 to TRBJ2-7; TRBD1 aligns across 8 bases. The CDR3 runs 15 residues. Unmatched junction bases numbered 9, after V lost 5 bases and J lost 3 bases. Per the germline V gene, CDR1 is SEHNR and CDR2 is FQNEAQ (reference sequence). DNA for the CDR3: TGTGCCAGCAGCACGCGACAGGGGCCTATCTACGAGCAGTACTTC. This sequence encodes CASSTRQGPIYEQYF.

The V and J genes are TRBV7-2 and TRBJ1-3; weak D call: TRBD1 (5 bases). Germline loops: CDR1 SGHTA, CDR2 FQGNSA. This CDR3 has 17 residues. Trimming removed 4 bases from V and 0 bases from J, with 16 bases in between. The CDR3 nucleotides are TGTGCCAGCAGCTCGACGACAGTTTTAAGCTCTGGAAACACCATATATTTT. This codes for CASSSTTVLSSGNTIYF. Combining the CDR3 with reference TRBV7-2 and TRBJ1-3 gives the whole variable domain GAGVSQSPSNKVTEKGKDVELRCDPISGHTALYWYRQSLGQGLEFLIYFQGNSAPDKSGLPSDRFSAERTGGSVSTLTIQRTQQEDSAVYLCASSSTTVLSSGNTIYFGEGSWLTVV.

In its sample, this clone was seen a few times. The chain combines TRBV7-3 with TRBJ2-1; TRBD2 agrees at 11 bases. The CDR3 totals 17 residues. V shed 5 bases, J shed 8 bases, and the junction held 14 bases outside the gene matches. Germline V gene sequence: CDR1 SGHTA, CDR2 FQGTGA. The CDR3 DNA reads TGTGCCAGCAGCCCCTCCTTAGCGGGAGGGCCGTTGGATGAGCAGTTCTTC. This sequence encodes CASSPSLAGGPLDEQFF.

This chain connects TRBV19 to TRBJ1-1, with D tentatively TRBD1 (5 bases). With 7 bases removed from V and 7 bases from J, the gap between germline ends came to 19 bases. The germline CDR1 and CDR2 sequences are LNHDA and SQIVND (reference sequence). The CDR3 is 14 amino acids. DNA for the CDR3: TGTGCCAGTACCGCGTCCCGGACACCGAATGAAGCTTTCTTT. Translating gives CASTASRTPNEAFF.

This clone was detected a few times. The chain joins TRBV28 to TRBJ2-1; 7 bases match TRBD2. Trimming removed 6 bases from V and 10 bases from J; junction bases left unmatched: 15. CDR1 and CDR2 from the germline V gene are MDHEN and SYDVKM. The CDR3 contains 15 residues. CDR3 region: CASRGGSSLGSEQFF. For the CDR3, the DNA is TGTGCCAGCAGGGGAGGGTCAAGCCTGGGTTCGGAGCAGTTCTTC. The full variable domain, its missing parts supplied by reference TRBV28 and TRBJ2-1, is DVKVTQSSRYLVKRTGEKVFLECVQDMDHENMFWYRQDPGLGLRLIYFSYDVKMKEKGDIPEGYSVSREKKERFSLILESASTNQTSMYLCASRGGSSLGSEQFFGPGTRLTVL.

The chain carries TRBV28 and TRBJ2-7; 9 positions agree with TRBD1. This CDR3 spans 16 amino acids. CDR1 MDHEN and CDR2 SYDVKM come from the germline V gene. With V trimmed by 4 bases and J by 4 bases, 11 bases remained unmatched. CDR3 DNA sequence: TGTGCCAGCAGTTATGAGCCGGGACAGGGCCCTTACGAGCAGTACTTC. Amino acid sequence: CASSYEPGQGPYEQYF.

This sequence joins TRBV7-8 and TRBJ2-7; 11 positions match TRBD2. The germline CDR1 and CDR2 sequences are SGHVS and FQNEAQ. The CDR3 contains 15 residues. V dropped 1 base and J dropped 3; count of bases not matched to a gene: 2. DNA for the CDR3: TGTGCCAGCAGCTTAGGAACTAGCGGGGGCTACGAGCAGTACTTC. Its protein is CASSLGTSGGYEQYF.

The V call is TRBV5-5, the J call TRBJ2-1; D is undetermined. CDR1 and CDR2 (germline): SGHKS, YYEKEE (reference sequence). Trimming cost V 0 bases and J 0 bases, with 13 bases left between them. The CDR3 sequence is 17 residues long. This CDR3 reads CASSLELRSYSYNEQFF. The DNA for the CDR3 is TGTGCCAGCAGCTTGGAATTGCGGTCCTACTCCTACAATGAGCAGTTCTTC. The complete variable domain, with remaining parts taken from reference TRBV5-5 and TRBJ2-1, reads DAGVTQSPTHLIKTRGQQVTLRCSPISGHKSVSWYQQVLGQGPQFIFQYYEKEERGRGNFPDRFSARQFPNYSSELNVNALLLGDSALYLCASSLELRSYSYNEQFFGPGTRLTVL.